This TCR beta chain was captured in a study of blood T cell repertoires in COVID-19. Only in-frame clones appear in the TCRdb table, and some are missing; sequencing was by immunoSEQ multiplex PCR. The sample lists about 340,000 clones; roughly 90% were seen once. Germline CDR1 SGDLS, CDR2 YYNGEE. This CDR3 comprises 15 residues. V was clipped by 0 bases and J by 2 bases, with 9 bases between them. V usage is TRBV9 and J usage is TRBJ2-1, with D maybe TRBD2 (5 bases). This TCR derives from a woman aged 25 to 39 who had recovered from COVID-19. Sequenced material: PBMCs or T cells enriched from blood (not recorded which). The CDR3 DNA reads TGTGCCAGCAGCGTAGGAGGGTCCACCTACAATGAGCAGTTCTTC. Protein: CASSVGGSTYNEQFF. Full variable domain (remainder filled in from reference TRBV9 and TRBJ2-1): DSGVTQTPKHLITATGQRVTLRCSPRSGDLSVYWYQQSLDQGLQFLIQYYNGEERAKGNILERFSAQQFPDLHSELNLSSLELGDSALYFCASSVGGSTYNEQFFGPGTRLTVL.